This T cell receptor beta chain stems from a study of blood T cell repertoires in COVID-19. In the study overall: Sources were T cells, B-cell-depleted T cells, or PBMCs; the material itself was cDNA or gDNA.

Germline lookup yields CDR1 SGHTA and CDR2 FQGTGA. V shed 5 bases, J shed 6 bases, and the junction held 2 bases outside the gene matches. The length of the CDR3 is 12 residues. Source study methods: How many nucleated cells were present was estimated from reference gene primer amplification. Generated by immunoSEQ multiplex PCR, the TCRdb table keeps only in-frame clones and is missing some. V, J and clone size are taken as reported in that table, and D and trimming were inferred from the DNA itself. The sample consists of about half a million clones, 89% of them appearing once. The Seattle patients, enrolled during active infection, were followed longitudinally.

The V call is TRBV7-3, the J call TRBJ2-7; 9 nucleotides match TRBD1. The clonotype comes from a young man with COVID-19, enrolled during active disease. Sequenced input: peripheral blood. The CDR3 DNA sequence: TGTGCCAGCAGCCAGGACAGGGGCGAGCAGTACTTC. It is translated as CASSQDRGEQYF.